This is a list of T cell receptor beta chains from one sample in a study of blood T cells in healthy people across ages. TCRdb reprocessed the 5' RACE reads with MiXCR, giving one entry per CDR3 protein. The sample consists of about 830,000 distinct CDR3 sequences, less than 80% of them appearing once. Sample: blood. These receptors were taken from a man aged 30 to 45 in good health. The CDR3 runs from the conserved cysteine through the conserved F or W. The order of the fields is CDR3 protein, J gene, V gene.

CSVPGTRPYEQYF	TRBJ2-7	TRBV29-1
CAISESGGHLRVAGYTF	TRBJ1-2	TRBV10-3
CASTDKPYEQYF	TRBJ2-7	TRBV5-5
CATTRGYQETQYF	TRBJ2-5	TRBV15
CAISPGTQTQETQYF	TRBJ2-5	TRBV10-3
CASSVEVAGPQETQYF	TRBJ2-5	TRBV9
CSARIQGLAGGEQYF	TRBJ2-7	TRBV20-1
CASSLGQVGETQYF	TRBJ2-5	TRBV6-6
CASSLAGVSYNSPLHF	TRBJ1-6	TRBV27
CASSRGGMSYNEQFF	TRBJ2-1	TRBV6-2/TRBV6-3
CASSFGDRRVLEQYF	TRBJ2-7	TRBV12-3/TRBV12-4
CASSARLWDGERSYGYTF	TRBJ1-2	TRBV27
CASSARTDLNGYTF	TRBJ1-2	TRBV6-5
CASEDFNTGELFF	TRBJ2-2	TRBV28
CSVGPIAGNEQFF	TRBJ2-1	TRBV29-1
CASSTRDRAYNEQFF	TRBJ2-1	TRBV13
CASSAVQGANEQFF	TRBJ2-1	TRBV5-6
CASSRLAGARRGTDTQYF	TRBJ2-3	TRBV4-1